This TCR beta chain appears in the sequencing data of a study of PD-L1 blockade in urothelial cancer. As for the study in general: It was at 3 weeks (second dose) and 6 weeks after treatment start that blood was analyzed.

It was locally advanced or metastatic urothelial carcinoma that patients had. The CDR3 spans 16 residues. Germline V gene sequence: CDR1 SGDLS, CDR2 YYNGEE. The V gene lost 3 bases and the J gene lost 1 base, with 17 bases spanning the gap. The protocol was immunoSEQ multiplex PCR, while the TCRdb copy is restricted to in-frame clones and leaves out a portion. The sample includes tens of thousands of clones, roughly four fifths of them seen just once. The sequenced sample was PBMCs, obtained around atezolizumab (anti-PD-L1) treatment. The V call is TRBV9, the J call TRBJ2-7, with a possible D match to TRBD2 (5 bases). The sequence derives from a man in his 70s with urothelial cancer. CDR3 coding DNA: TGTGCCAGCAGCGAGAGGGCCTTTACTAGATCCTACGAGCAGTACTTC. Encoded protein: CASSERAFTRSYEQYF.